This T cell receptor beta chain was captured by sequencing in a study of T-cell memory formation after mild COVID-19. Study outcomes and limitations: Specificity for SARS-CoV-2 was not confirmed among the second-wave clones peaking on day 37. The main location of contracting CD4+ clones was CM and EM, and that of contracting CD8+ clones was EMRA. Researchers found some responding clones in pre-infection memory, a sign that cross-reactive memory joined.

From 5'RACE with constant-segment primers came TCR alpha and TCR beta cDNA libraries that carried sample barcodes and UMIs. MiXCR, applied by TCRdb to the 5' RACE reads, yields one record per CDR3 protein. Of more than 110,000 distinct CDR3 sequences listed, under 30% are singletons. This clonotype was observed a few times. Its specificity is unknown. The germline V gene has CDR1 LNHNV and CDR2 YYDKDF (reference sequence). This CDR3 region has 13 residues. V was shortened by 5 bases and J by 8 bases, with 15 bases between the two germline ends. The TCR was taken from an adult woman who had mild COVID-19 (a few samples of this study predate the infection). Cell type and time point are not known. The V and J genes are TRBV15 and TRBJ1-1; no firm D call. The sequencing sample was made of PBMCs or a T cell subset sorted from them (not recorded which). CDR3 sequence: CATSGRQEWEAFF. Written as DNA, the CDR3 is TGTGCCACCAGCGGTCGCCAGGAATGGGAAGCTTTCTTT.